This TCR beta chain was found in a study of T cells after yellow fever vaccination. Study overall: Low-cell-number fractions underwent preparation using SMART-Seq v4 Ultra Low Input.

CDR1 is DFQATT, CDR2 SNEGSKA, per germline (reference sequence). CDR3 size: 13 residues. The V end lost 4 bases, the J end lost 0 bases, and 4 bases lay between the germline ends. Points from the study as a whole: Most clones from primary vaccination resurfaced after the booster (approximately 96% CD4, 88% CD8).

TCRdb re-derived calls from the 5' RACE reads in MiXCR, one entry per CDR3 protein. The data show about 230,000 distinct CDR3 sequences, more than 6.5% seen once. This clonotype was detected many times. Antigen: not known. The TCR comes from a man aged 25 to 40 who received the YFV17D yellow fever vaccine. The chain employs TRBV20-1 and TRBJ2-6; D uncertain. This sample comprised CD4+ T cells sorted from PBMCs, obtained on the day of the yellow fever booster vaccination. CDR3 protein: CSAMTSGANVLTF. CDR3 bases: TGCAGTGCTATGACCTCTGGGGCCAACGTCCTGACTTTC.